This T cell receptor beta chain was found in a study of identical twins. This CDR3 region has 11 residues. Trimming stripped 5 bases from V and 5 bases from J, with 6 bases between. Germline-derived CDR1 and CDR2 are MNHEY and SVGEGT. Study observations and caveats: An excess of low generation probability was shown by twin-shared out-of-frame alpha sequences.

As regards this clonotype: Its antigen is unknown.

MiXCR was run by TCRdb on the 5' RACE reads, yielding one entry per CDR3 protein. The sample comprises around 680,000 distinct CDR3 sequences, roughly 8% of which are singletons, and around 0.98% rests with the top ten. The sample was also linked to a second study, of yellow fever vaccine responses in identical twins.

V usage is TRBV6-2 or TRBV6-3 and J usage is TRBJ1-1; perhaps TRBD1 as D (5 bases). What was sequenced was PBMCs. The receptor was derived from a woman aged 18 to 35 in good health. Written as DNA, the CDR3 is TGTGCCAGCAGTGAGGGGACTGAAGCTTTCTTT. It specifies CASSEGTEAFF.